This entry lists 27 T cell receptor beta chains sequenced from one sample in a study of cytomegalovirus exposure and HLA in healthy donors. The data were produced by immunoSEQ multiplex PCR, yet TCRdb's version contains in-frame clones alone and is incomplete. The sample lists some 180,000 clones, around 86% occurring once. The material sequenced was PBMCs. The source of these receptors is a man aged 25-40 years in good health and CMV-seropositive.

J is TRBJ1-5 and V is TRBV30, with D possibly being TRBD1 (5 bases). Germline assignment: CDR1 GTSNPN and CDR2 SVGIG (reference sequence). The CDR3 covers 13 residues. Trimming took 8 bases from V and 5 from J, leaving 16 bases between them. The CDR3 region has the DNA TGTGCCGGCGGGACGTCCGGAGATCAGCCCCAGCATTTT. Encoded protein: CAGGTSGDQPQHF.

This chain uses TRBV7-6 with TRBJ2-7; no definite D call. Germline CDR1 SGHVS, CDR2 FNYEAQ. The CDR3 spans 15 residues. V shed 1 base and J shed 6 bases, with 16 bases lying between them. The CDR3 DNA is TGTGCCAGCAGCTTAGATGGCGGTGAAAGGTTCGAGCAGTACTTC. Protein product: CASSLDGGERFEQYF.

In the case of this clone: The junction does not match germline at one end; this may be a read error. This rearrangement joins TRBV7-9 to TRBJ2-7; the D is unclear. The germline V gene has CDR1 SEHNR and CDR2 FQNEAQ (reference sequence). This CDR3 spans 9 amino acids. CDR3: CASSLGPCF. The DNA of the CDR3 is TGTGCCAGCAGCCTAGGCCCTTGCTTC. The full variable domain, its missing parts supplied by reference TRBV7-9 and TRBJ2-7, is DTGVSQNPRHKITKRGQNVTFRCDPISEHNRLYWYRQTLGQGPEFLTYFQNEAQLEKSRLLSDRFSAERPKGSFSTLEIQRTEQGDSAMYLCASSLGPCFGPGTRLTVT.

The rearrangement uses TRBV6-5 and TRBJ2-5; TRBD2 matches 8 bases. The CDR3 runs 15 residues. Germline V CDR1 and CDR2: MNHEY, SVGAGI. J was trimmed by 7 bases and V by 6 bases; bases with no gene match: 13. This CDR3 is CASSRTGGADLTQYF. The CDR3, as DNA: TGTGCCAGCAGCAGGACCGGGGGGGCCGATCTGACCCAGTACTTC.

The V call is TRBV27, the J call TRBJ2-5; 7 bases fit TRBD1. V dropped 5 bases and J dropped 4; count of bases not matched to a gene: 10. In germline, CDR1 is MNHEY, CDR2 SMNVEV (reference sequence). The CDR3 sequence is 15 residues long. The CDR3 DNA follows: TGTGCCAGCAGTCCTCAACAGGGGATGGGAGAGACCCAGTACTTC. It yields the protein CASSPQQGMGETQYF.

The CDR3 coding sequence is TGTGCCAGTAGTATCTCCGGGGCCAACGTCCTGACTTTC. It is translated as CASSISGANVLTF. This chain connects TRBV19 to TRBJ2-6; no reliable D call. This CDR3 comprises 13 residues. The V gene's germline CDR1 is LNHDA and CDR2 SQIVND (reference sequence). Trimming pared 3 bases from V and 4 bases from J, leaving 4 bases between.

This clone was seen only a few times. The rearrangement joins TRBV7-9 to TRBJ2-7, with D unclear. V lost 4 bases to trimming and J lost 4 bases, with 5 bases between them. The CDR3 consists of 11 residues. Per germline, CDR1 SEHNR and CDR2 FQNEAQ (reference sequence). In nucleotides, the CDR3 is TGTGCCAGCAGCTCGCAATACGAGCAGTACTTC. Its protein product is CASSSQYEQYF. Full variable domain (missing parts from reference TRBV7-9 and TRBJ2-7): DTGVSQNPRHKITKRGQNVTFRCDPISEHNRLYWYRQTLGQGPEFLTYFQNEAQLEKSRLLSDRFSAERPKGSFSTLEIQRTEQGDSAMYLCASSSQYEQYFGPGTRLTVT.

This chain connects TRBV5-6 to TRBJ1-1; D ambiguous. The CDR3 consists of 13 residues. The ends were cut back, 0 bases at V and 7 bases at J, with 10 bases in the middle. Per the germline V gene, CDR1 is SGHDT and CDR2 is YYEEEE. CDR3: CASSLGARDEAFF. The CDR3 coding sequence is TGTGCCAGCAGCTTGGGCGCGCGGGATGAAGCTTTCTTT.

The chain recombines TRBV27 with TRBJ2-1; no clear D. CDR1 and CDR2 (germline): MNHEY, SMNVEV (reference sequence). CDR3 size: 12 residues. Trimming shortened V by 5 bases and J by 12 bases, and 14 bases separated the two germline ends. CDR3 sequence reads: CASSLREVGQFF. CDR3 DNA sequence: TGTGCCAGCAGTCTTCGAGAGGTAGGGCAGTTCTTC.

This chain connects TRBV5-8 to TRBJ1-4, with 7 positions matching TRBD1. The CDR3 is made up of 16 amino acids. Trimming took 0 bases from V and 4 from J; bases not matched to a gene: 6. Germline CDR1 and CDR2: SGHTS and YDEGEE. The CDR3 nucleotides are TGTGCCAGCAGCTTGGGCAGCGGGACAGTTAATGAAAAACTGTTTTTT. Protein sequence: CASSLGSGTVNEKLFF.

The rearrangement uses TRBV7-2 and TRBJ2-1, with D tentatively TRBD1 or TRBD2 (5 bases each). V was trimmed by 7 bases and J by 5 bases, leaving 15 bases between them. Germline V gene lookup returns CDR1 SGHTA and CDR2 FQGNSA. The CDR3 sequence is 14 residues long. CDR3 nucleotides: TGTGCCAGCACCGGGGCAGGTCGACACAATGAGCAGTTCTTC. Encoded protein: CASTGAGRHNEQFF.

The chain links TRBV5-1 to TRBJ2-1, with 9 bases fitting TRBD2. CDR3 length: 15 amino acids. The V and J ends lost 2 bases and 4 bases, in that order; junction bases with no gene match: 4. Germline-derived CDR1 and CDR2 are SGHRS and YFSETQ. The CDR3: CASSLGTSTYNEQFF. The CDR3 region has the DNA TGCGCCAGCAGCTTAGGGACTAGCACGTACAATGAGCAGTTCTTC.

The chain has TRBV7-3 and TRBJ2-1; D may be TRBD2 (6 bases). The V gene's germline CDR1 is SGHTA and CDR2 FQGTGA. The CDR3 covers 14 residues. Trimming stripped 2 bases from V and 6 bases from J, with 11 bases between. The CDR3 nucleotides are TGTGCCAGCAGCTTACTACGGGAGCCCAATGAGCAGTTCTTC. As protein: CASSLLREPNEQFF.

This chain links TRBV5-6 with TRBJ1-5; D gene ambiguous. Germline V CDR1 and CDR2: SGHDT, YYEEEE. The CDR3 loop spans 14 amino acids. The V and J ends lost 2 bases and 0 bases respectively, with 6 bases between them. The CDR3 region is CASSFGVSNQPQHF. The CDR3 coding sequence is TGTGCCAGCAGCTTTGGTGTTAGCAATCAGCCCCAGCATTTT.

The chain couples TRBV9 to TRBJ2-7; 7 bases match TRBD2. V shed 2 bases and J 0 bases; nucleotides not matched to a gene: 2. The CDR3 is 14 amino acids. CDR1 and CDR2 (germline): SGDLS, YYNGEE. As DNA, the CDR3 is TGTGCCAGCAGCGTTGTAGCGGGCTCCTACGAGCAGTACTTC. Translation gives CASSVVAGSYEQYF.

J is TRBJ2-7 and V is TRBV11-2; 8 bases line up with TRBD1. Germline CDR1 reads SGHAT; CDR2 reads FQNNGV. V lost 5 bases and J lost 3; bases outside the gene matches: 3. The CDR3 is 13 amino acids. The CDR3, as DNA: TGTGCCAGCAGCGTGACAGGGGTCTACGAGCAGTACTTC. Encoded protein: CASSVTGVYEQYF.

This clone has a handful of counts. The chain links TRBV7-7 to TRBJ2-5, with D unresolved. The V gene's germline CDR1 is SSHAT and CDR2 FNYEAQ (reference sequence). With 0 bases removed from V and 1 base from J, the gap between germline ends came to 3 bases. This CDR3 contains 13 residues. CDR3 sequence reads: CASSLASQETQYF. Here the CDR3 DNA reads TGTGCCAGCAGCTTAGCGTCCCAAGAGACCCAGTACTTC. The whole variable domain, remainder taken from reference TRBV7-7 and TRBJ2-5, is GAGVSQSPRYKVTKRGQDVTLRCDPISSHATLYWYQQALGQGPEFLTYFNYEAQPDKSGLPSDRFSAERPEGSISTLTIQRTEQRDSAMYRCASSLASQETQYFGPGTRLLVL.

The chain couples TRBV6-1 to TRBJ2-1; 12 bases align to TRBD2. This CDR3 comprises 21 residues. CDR1 and CDR2 from the germline V gene are MNHNS and SASEGT. The junction had 14 bases not matched to a gene; V was cut back by 2 bases and J by 0 bases. Here the CDR3 reads CASSERFPGLAGPSSYNEQFF. Written as DNA, the CDR3 is TGTGCCAGCAGTGAACGCTTTCCGGGACTAGCGGGCCCCAGCTCCTACAATGAGCAGTTCTTC.

By share, this clone counts as medium-sized. At one boundary the junction diverges from the germline segment, which might be a read error. V and J are TRBV14 and TRBJ1-2; D unresolved. Per germline, CDR1 SGHDN and CDR2 FVKESK. The CDR3 consists of 16 residues. The CDR3 DNA reads as TGTGCCAGCAGCCAAGATCGTTTGGGCAATAACTACGGCTACACCTTC. This gives the protein CASSQDRLGNNYGYTF. Based on the CDR3 plus reference TRBV14 and TRBJ1-2, the full variable domain is EAGVTQFPSHSVIEKGQTVTLRCDPISGHDNLYWYRRVMGKEIKFLLHFVKESKQDESGMPNNRFLAERTGGTYSTLKVQPAELEDSGVYFCASSQDRLGNNYGYTFGSGTRLTVV.

This clone was observed a handful of times. The CDR3 spells CASSPASGYGYTF. CDR3 DNA: TGTGCCAGCAGCCCCGCGTCCGGCTATGGCTACACCTTC. J is TRBJ1-2 and V is TRBV9; the D is unclear. The CDR3 is made up of 13 amino acids. V lost 4 bases to trimming and J lost 4 bases, with 11 bases between them. Germline-derived CDR1 and CDR2 are SGDLS and YYNGEE.

The table lists this clone with a count of one. This rearrangement joins TRBV20-1 to TRBJ2-3; D is unclear. CDR3 size: 11 residues. The V gene lost 3 bases and the J gene lost 6 bases, with 7 bases spanning the gap. In germline, CDR1 is DFQATT, CDR2 SNEGSKA (reference sequence). This CDR3 reads CSASALDTQYF. The CDR3 bases are TGCAGTGCTAGTGCGCTGGATACGCAGTATTTT.

This rearrangement joins TRBV30 to TRBJ2-1, with 8 bases matching TRBD2. With V trimmed by 3 bases and J by 4 bases, 8 bases remained unmatched. The CDR3 has 15 residues. Germline V gives CDR1 GTSNPN, CDR2 SVGIG (reference sequence). CDR3 DNA: TGTGCCTGGAGACGGTTGAGCGGGGGTTACAATGAGCAGTTCTTC. This codes for CAWRRLSGGYNEQFF.

The J gene is TRBJ1-4, the V gene TRBV9, with D tentatively TRBD1 (6 bases). V was pared by 0 bases and J by 5 bases, with 11 bases between. Germline V gene lookup returns CDR1 SGDLS and CDR2 YYNGEE. This CDR3 comprises 15 residues. This CDR3 is CASSVAGTRNEKLFF. CDR3 nucleotide sequence: TGTGCCAGCAGCGTAGCCGGGACACGAAATGAAAAACTGTTTTTT.

The CDR3 protein is CSVRTPYEQYF. The DNA for the CDR3 is TGCAGCGTCCGGACACCTTACGAGCAGTACTTC. The V call is TRBV29-1, the J call TRBJ2-7; maybe TRBD1 (5 bases). Germline CDR1 reads SQVTM; CDR2 reads ANQGSEA. The germline V and J ends were trimmed by 6 bases and 4 bases, with 10 bases remaining between them. CDR3 length: 11 amino acids.

The chain links TRBV4-2 to TRBJ2-4, with TRBD1 as a possible D gene (5 bases). Trimming left V 5 bases short and J 3 bases short, with 23 bases between. The CDR3 has 18 residues. The germline V gene encodes CDR1 LGHNA and CDR2 YNFKEQ. CDR3 in amino acids: CASSIRSGNRNGKNIQYF. CDR3 in DNA: TGTGCCAGCAGCATCCGTTCAGGGAATCGAAATGGCAAAAACATTCAGTACTTC.

This chain joins TRBV6-5 and TRBJ1-2; 8 positions match TRBD1. The V gene's germline CDR1 is MNHEY and CDR2 SVGAGI. J was trimmed by 10 bases and V by 6 bases; bases with no gene match: 10. CDR3 length: 13 residues. CDR3 bases: TGTGCCAGCAGAGGGGGGACAGGTCCATACTACACCTTC. Its translation: CASRGGTGPYYTF.

This chain joins TRBV6-5 and TRBJ1-4; maybe TRBD1 (5 bases). The ends were cut back, 6 bases at V and 7 bases at J, with 9 bases in the middle. The CDR3 contains 12 residues. Germline V CDR1 and CDR2: MNHEY, SVGAGI. The CDR3: CASSPGGEKLFF. The DNA of the CDR3 is TGTGCCAGCAGCCCCGGGGGTGAAAAACTGTTTTTT.